The 12 T cell receptor beta chains given below trace back to one sample, sequenced in a study of early stage breast cancer tumors. The method was immunoSEQ multiplex PCR; TCRdb's version includes in-frame clones alone and lacks a portion of them. The sample holds roughly 49,000 clones, around 80% seen once. Input material: blood. These receptors came from a person in their 40s with breast cancer.

This clone was detected only a few times. The chain recombines TRBV20-1 with TRBJ2-1; D unresolved. CDR3 length: 11 residues. Looked up from germline, CDR1 is DFQATT and CDR2 is SNEGSKA (reference sequence). V was cut by 5 bases and J by 8 bases, with 10 bases left in between. The CDR3 sequence is CSAASGYEQFF. The DNA for the CDR3 is TGCAGTGCTGCTAGTGGTTATGAGCAGTTCTTC.

In this sample, this clone turned up a few times. The J gene is TRBJ2-7, the V gene TRBV5-1, with 8 bases fitting TRBD1. Per the germline V gene, CDR1 is SGHRS and CDR2 is YFSETQ. This CDR3 region has 16 residues. The V segment lost 3 bases and the J segment 0 bases; nucleotides outside the gene matches: 8. CDR3 DNA: TGCGCCAGCAGCTCAGTACAGGGGGTTAGCTCCTACGAGCAGTACTTC. Its protein is CASSSVQGVSSYEQYF.

The gene calls are TRBV2 and TRBJ2-5; unclear D gene. This CDR3 contains 12 residues. Trimming stripped 4 bases from V and 3 bases from J, with 6 bases between. Germline V CDR1 and CDR2: SNHLY, FYNNEI. The CDR3 DNA sequence: TGTGCCAGCAGTGGACAAGAAGAGACCCAGTACTTC. It translates to CASSGQEETQYF.

The V and J genes are TRBV5-4 and TRBJ2-1; 8 bases align to TRBD2. The CDR3 consists of 17 residues. The J segment lost 2 bases and the V segment lost 4 bases, leaving 11 bases of the junction unmatched. From germline, CDR1 is SGHNT and CDR2 YYREEE (reference sequence). CDR3 coding DNA: TGTGCCAGCAGCCAATTGGGGAGCGGGGGCGCCTACAATGAGCAGTTCTTC. Residues: CASSQLGSGGAYNEQFF.

This clone has a single count. The V gene is TRBV7-8, the J gene TRBJ2-1; 8 bases are a match to TRBD2. The V segment lost 5 bases and the J segment 7 bases; nucleotides outside the gene matches: 7. The CDR3 consists of 14 residues. Germline V gene data show CDR1 as SGHVS and CDR2 as FQNEAQ. The CDR3 DNA is TGTGCCAGCAGCGGGGTAGCGGGATTAAATGAGCAGTTCTTC. Its translation: CASSGVAGLNEQFF.

CDR3 sequence: CASGRVSEQFF. In DNA form, the CDR3 reads TGTGCCAGCGGCCGGGTGAGTGAGCAGTTCTTC. The chain joins TRBV6-5 to TRBJ2-1; D remains ambiguous. This CDR3 has 11 residues. CDR1 and CDR2 from the germline V gene are MNHEY and SVGAGI. Trimming removed 8 bases from V and 9 bases from J, with 11 bases in between.

V usage is TRBV7-3 and J usage is TRBJ2-5; no clear D gene. The V end lost 5 bases, the J end lost 5 bases, and 12 bases lay between the germline ends. From germline, CDR1 is SGHTA and CDR2 FQGTGA. CDR3 length equals 13 residues. CDR3 sequence reads: CASSLGHYETQYF. CDR3 coding DNA: TGTGCCAGCAGCCTAGGTCACTATGAGACCCAGTACTTC.

This clone was seen more than once but under ten times. The chain is built from TRBV6-4 and TRBJ2-1, with 7 bases aligning to TRBD2. Germline assignment: CDR1 MRHNA and CDR2 SNTAGT. Trimming took 0 bases from V and 6 from J; bases not matched to a gene: 5. The CDR3 runs 15 residues. As DNA, the CDR3 is TGTGCCAGCAGTGACTCGAGTAGCGGGTTCAATGAGCAGTTCTTC. It is translated as CASSDSSSGFNEQFF.

The rearrangement links TRBV6-6 to TRBJ1-1, with D possibly being TRBD1 (6 bases). Trimming took 7 bases from V and 3 from J, leaving 15 bases between them. CDR1 is MNHNY, CDR2 SVGAGI, per germline (reference sequence). This CDR3 is built from 14 residues. The CDR3 reads CASIQQGRDTEAFF. The CDR3 DNA reads TGTGCCAGCATACAACAGGGTCGGGACACTGAAGCTTTCTTT.

The chain combines TRBV7-9 with TRBJ2-3; 8 bases are a match to TRBD1. The length of the CDR3 is 16 residues. V was clipped by 1 base and J by 4 bases; unmatched bases: 7. Germline V lookup: CDR1 SEHNR, CDR2 FQNEAQ (reference sequence). The CDR3 coding sequence is TGTGCCAGCAGCTTAGGGAGGACAGGGCTGCCAGATACGCAGTATTTT. Translation gives CASSLGRTGLPDTQYF.

The rearrangement joins TRBV19 to TRBJ1-5, with TRBD1 as a possible D gene (6 bases). Trimming took off 9 bases at V and 4 bases at J, with 22 bases between the two ends. The CDR3 has 16 amino acids. The V gene's germline CDR1 is LNHDA and CDR2 SQIVND (reference sequence). The CDR3 protein is CASQRWGASWNQPQHF. CDR3 sequence (DNA): TGTGCCAGCCAGCGTTGGGGGGCCTCATGGAATCAGCCCCAGCATTTT.

This clone was seen a few times. The CDR3 DNA reads TGTGCCAGCAGAAAACCGGGGGCGTGGGAAGCTTTCTTT. Translation gives CASRKPGAWEAFF. The rearrangement uses TRBV6-5 and TRBJ1-1, with a weak D call TRBD1 (6 bases). The V gene lost 6 bases and the J gene lost 8 bases, with 16 bases spanning the gap. The CDR3 totals 13 residues. The germline V gene encodes CDR1 MNHEY and CDR2 SVGAGI.